This passage covers 2 T cell receptor beta chains from one sample sequenced in a study of beta chain features in type 1 diabetes. These receptors' targets are unknown. Regarding the study as a whole: Type 1 diabetes patients had TCRB CDR3s that were shorter (moderately but significantly so) in all four CD4+ subsets.

The authors reverse transcribed all of the isolated RNA, so sequencing captured expressed TCRB transcripts. Sequencing used immunoSEQ multiplex PCR; TCRdb keeps in-frame clones, though not all of them. The sample lists hundreds of thousands of clones, roughly 12% occurring once. Input material: naive CD4+ T cells from blood. These receptors all stem from a man between 18 and 29 years old with type 1 diabetes.

This clone was detected once. The V and J genes are TRBV6-6 and TRBJ1-1; no reliable D call. CDR1 MNHNY and CDR2 SVGAGI come from the germline V gene (reference sequence). The CDR3 spans 11 residues. The ends were cut back, 3 bases at V and 7 bases at J, with 6 bases in the middle. The CDR3 spells CASSYPSEAFF. The DNA for the CDR3 is TGTGCCAGCAGTTATCCCAGTGAAGCTTTCTTT.

This clone was seen a handful of times. The rearrangement uses TRBV29-1 and TRBJ2-3; D unclear. This CDR3 is 13 amino acids long. The ends were cut back, 7 bases at V and 0 bases at J, with 11 bases in the middle. Per the germline V gene, CDR1 is SQVTM and CDR2 is ANQGSEA. The CDR3 protein is CSGLTASTDTQYF. DNA for the CDR3: TGCAGCGGATTGACGGCTAGCACAGATACGCAGTATTTT.